Here is one T cell receptor beta chain with its context. The antigen it recognizes is unknown. No clone much larger than this one lies a single base away; base qualities are absent. For sequencing of the TCRbeta CDR3 region, genomic DNA was extracted from the sorted cells. TCRbeta CDR3 regions were sequenced using the immunoSEQ Assay. TCRdb stores this immuneACCESS table with in-frame sequences only. Part of the clones is absent; in the studies checked, under half of the shortfall reflects unresolved V genes, and no reason is known for the rest. Present in this sample are roughly 19,000 clones, approximately 79% of which were seen just once. The ten largest account for approximately 15% of the sample. The data stem from a study of OX40 agonist ivuxolimab in advanced cancers. As for the study more broadly: The costimulatory receptor OX40 (CD134) was targeted by ivuxolimab, a fully human IgG2 agonistic monoclonal antibody. Intravenous ivuxolimab was administered to patients every 2 weeks at six dose levels: 0.01, 0.1, 0.3, 1.5, 3 and 10 mg/kg. Among the roughly 50 dose-escalation patients, around 19 had hepatocellular carcinoma, roughly 15 melanoma, 9 renal cell carcinoma and 9 head and neck cancer. The dose-escalation cohort was about 83% male with a mean age of around 64 years, ranging from roughly 23 to 90. Patients were allowed to have had prior anti-PD-1, anti-PD-L1 or anti-CTLA-4 therapy, and 30% to 40% of the dose-escalation patients had been treated with checkpoint inhibitors. Partial responses occurred in three dose-escalation patients, of whom one had hepatocellular carcinoma and two had cutaneous melanoma. Peripheral TCRbeta sequencing was intended to test whether TCR sequence diversity was altered and clonal T-cell expansion was caused by ivuxolimab. The paper describes the monotherapy dose-escalation part (N of about 55 patients) of the phase I trial of ivuxolimab. Overall study outcomes, separate from this receptor: Antigen specificity was not determined for the clonally expanded peripheral T cells. On average, CD8+ T cells showed more expanded clones than CD4+ T cells after ivuxolimab. Low levels of normalized T-cell clonal expansion were also seen in some nonresponding patients. Partial responders in the 0.1-3.0 mg/kg groups had among the lowest normalized peripheral clonal expansion, especially among CD8+ T cells. At doses from 0.1 to 3.0 mg/kg, clonal expansion was seen in both CD4+ and CD8+ blood T cells between baseline and week 6.

The trial excluded patients who had a history of autoimmune disease or were on systemic immunosuppression. In every dose cohort, peripheral blood was drawn for TCR sequencing at baseline, cycle 4 day 1, and cycle 7 day 1. The samples were taken from a phase I, first-in-human, multicenter, open-label dose-escalation trial of ivuxolimab. Adults with locally advanced or metastatic melanoma, renal cell carcinoma, hepatocellular carcinoma or head and neck squamous cell carcinoma were enrolled in the trial. Before TCR sequencing, CD4+ T cells and CD8+ T cells were sorted from peripheral blood as separate populations. The sample here was CD4+ or CD8+ T cells sorted from blood, taken in a trial of the OX40 agonist ivuxolimab. The clonotype comes from an adult with an advanced solid tumor such as melanoma, head and neck, liver or kidney cancer.

At the DNA level, the sequence is TGCGCCAGCAGCTTGGGCGCGGGAGGGGTTGAGACCCAGTACTTC. Its product reads: CASSLGAGGVETQYF. The sequence is built from TRBV5-1 and TRBJ2-5; TRBD2 fits 9 bases in the junction. The CDR3 goes from the cysteine to the phenylalanine over 15 residues. Left in the record is the CDR3 DNA by itself, 45 bases read in frame from the first base. CDR1 and CDR2 are drawn from the germline V gene: SGHRS, YFSETQ. From V the trimming removes 0 bases and from J it removes 5 bases, while the gene matches leave 5 bases of the junction unaccounted for. With all but the CDR3 taken from the reference TRBV5-1 and TRBJ2-5 genes, the full variable domain is: KAGVTQTPRYLIKTRGQQVTLSCSPISGHRSVSWYQQTPGQGLQFLFEYFSETQRNKGNFPGRFSGRQFSNSRSEMNVSTLELGDSALYLCASSLGAGGVETQYFGPGTRLLVL.